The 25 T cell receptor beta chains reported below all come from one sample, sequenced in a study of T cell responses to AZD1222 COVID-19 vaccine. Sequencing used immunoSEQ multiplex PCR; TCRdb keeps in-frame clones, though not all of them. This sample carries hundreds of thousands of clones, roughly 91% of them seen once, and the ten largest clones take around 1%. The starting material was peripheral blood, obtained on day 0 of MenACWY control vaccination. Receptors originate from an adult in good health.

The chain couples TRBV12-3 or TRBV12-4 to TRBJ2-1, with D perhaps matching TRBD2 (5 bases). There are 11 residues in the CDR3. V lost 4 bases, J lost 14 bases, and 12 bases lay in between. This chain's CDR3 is CASSSSGLKFF. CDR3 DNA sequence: TGTGCCAGCAGTTCGTCGGGGTTAAAGTTCTTC.

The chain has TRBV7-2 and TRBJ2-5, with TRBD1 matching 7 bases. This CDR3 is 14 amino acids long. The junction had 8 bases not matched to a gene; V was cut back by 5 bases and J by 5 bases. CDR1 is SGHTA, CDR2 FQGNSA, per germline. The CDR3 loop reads CASSATGNGETQYF. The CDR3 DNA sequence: TGTGCCAGCAGCGCGACAGGGAATGGGGAGACCCAGTACTTC.

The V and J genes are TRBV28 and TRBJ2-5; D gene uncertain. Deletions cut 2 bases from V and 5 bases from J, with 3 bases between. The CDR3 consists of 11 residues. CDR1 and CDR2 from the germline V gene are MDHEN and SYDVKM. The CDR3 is CASSLMETQYF. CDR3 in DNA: TGTGCCAGCAGTTTAATGGAGACCCAGTACTTC.

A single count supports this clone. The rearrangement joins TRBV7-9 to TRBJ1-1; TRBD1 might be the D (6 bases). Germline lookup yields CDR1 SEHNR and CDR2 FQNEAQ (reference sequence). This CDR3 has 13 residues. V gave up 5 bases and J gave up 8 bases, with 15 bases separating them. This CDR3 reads CASSHRGDEEAFF. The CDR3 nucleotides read TGTGCCAGCAGCCATAGGGGGGACGAAGAAGCTTTCTTT. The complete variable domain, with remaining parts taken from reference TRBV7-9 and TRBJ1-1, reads DTGVSQNPRHKITKRGQNVTFRCDPISEHNRLYWYRQTLGQGPEFLTYFQNEAQLEKSRLLSDRFSAERPKGSFSTLEIQRTEQGDSAMYLCASSHRGDEEAFFGQGTRLTVV.

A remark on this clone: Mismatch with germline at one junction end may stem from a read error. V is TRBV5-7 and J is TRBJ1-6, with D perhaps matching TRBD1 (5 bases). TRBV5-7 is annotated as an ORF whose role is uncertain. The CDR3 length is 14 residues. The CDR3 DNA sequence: TGTGCCAGCAGCGTCGGGACTATCCTTTCACCCTTCCACTTT. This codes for CASSVGTILSPFHF.

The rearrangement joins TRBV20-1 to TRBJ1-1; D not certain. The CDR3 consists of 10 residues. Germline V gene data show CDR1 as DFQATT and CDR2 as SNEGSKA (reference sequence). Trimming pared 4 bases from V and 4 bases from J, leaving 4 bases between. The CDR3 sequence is CSATGTEAFF. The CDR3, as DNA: TGCAGTGCTACTGGCACTGAAGCTTTCTTT.

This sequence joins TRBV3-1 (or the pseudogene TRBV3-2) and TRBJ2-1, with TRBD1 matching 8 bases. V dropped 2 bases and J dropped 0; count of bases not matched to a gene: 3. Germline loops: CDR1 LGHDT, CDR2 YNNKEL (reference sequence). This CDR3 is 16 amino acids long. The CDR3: CASSQWTGSSYNEQFF. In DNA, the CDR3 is TGTGCCAGCAGCCAATGGACAGGGAGCTCCTACAATGAGCAGTTCTTC.

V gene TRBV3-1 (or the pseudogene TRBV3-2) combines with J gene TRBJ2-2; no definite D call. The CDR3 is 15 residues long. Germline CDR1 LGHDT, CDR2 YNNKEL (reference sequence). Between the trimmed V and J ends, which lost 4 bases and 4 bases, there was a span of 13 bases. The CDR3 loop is CASSRTNSFTGELFF. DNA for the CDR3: TGTGCCAGCAGCCGTACAAACTCGTTCACCGGGGAGCTGTTTTTT.

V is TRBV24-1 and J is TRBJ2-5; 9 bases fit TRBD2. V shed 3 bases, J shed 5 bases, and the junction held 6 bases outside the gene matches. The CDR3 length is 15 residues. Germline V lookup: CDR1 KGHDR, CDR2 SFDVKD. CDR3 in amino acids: CATSDGGLAGETQYF. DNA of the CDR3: TGTGCCACCAGTGATGGCGGGCTAGCGGGGGAGACCCAGTACTTC.

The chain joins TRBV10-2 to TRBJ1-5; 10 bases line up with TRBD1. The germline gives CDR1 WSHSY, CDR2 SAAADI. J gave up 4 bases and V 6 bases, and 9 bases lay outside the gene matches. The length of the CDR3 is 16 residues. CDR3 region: CASSDRGQGGNQPQHF. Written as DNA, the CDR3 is TGCGCCAGCAGCGACAGGGGGCAAGGGGGAAATCAGCCCCAGCATTTT.

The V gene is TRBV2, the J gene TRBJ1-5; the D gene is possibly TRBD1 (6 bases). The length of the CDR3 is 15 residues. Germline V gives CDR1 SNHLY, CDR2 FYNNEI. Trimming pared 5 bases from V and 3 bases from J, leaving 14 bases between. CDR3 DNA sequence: TGTGCCAGCAGTACGAGCGGACAGAACAATCAGCCCCAGCATTTT. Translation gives CASSTSGQNNQPQHF.

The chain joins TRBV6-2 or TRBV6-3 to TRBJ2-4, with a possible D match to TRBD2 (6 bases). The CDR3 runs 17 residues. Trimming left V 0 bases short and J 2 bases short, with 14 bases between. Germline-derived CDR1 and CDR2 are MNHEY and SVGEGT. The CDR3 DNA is TGTGCCAGCAGTTACTCGGGGACTTCTGGGACCAAAAACATTCAGTACTTC. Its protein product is CASSYSGTSGTKNIQYF.

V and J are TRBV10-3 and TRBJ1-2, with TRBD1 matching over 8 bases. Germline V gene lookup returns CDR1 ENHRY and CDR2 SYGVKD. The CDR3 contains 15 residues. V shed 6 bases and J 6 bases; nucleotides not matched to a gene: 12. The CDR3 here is CAIRETGARNDGYTF. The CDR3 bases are TGTGCCATCAGGGAGACAGGGGCGAGGAATGATGGCTACACCTTC.

The CDR3 DNA reads TGTGCCAGCAGCCCCGGGACAGGGGATGGCAATCAGCCCCAGCATTTT. Its protein is CASSPGTGDGNQPQHF. This sequence joins TRBV7-2 and TRBJ1-5; the match to TRBD1 covers 10 bases. The V and J ends lost 5 bases and 2 bases, in that order; junction bases with no gene match: 6. Looked up from germline, CDR1 is SGHTA and CDR2 is FQGNSA. CDR3 length equals 16 residues. The entire variable domain, with the rest obtained from reference TRBV7-2 and TRBJ1-5, is as follows: GAGVSQSPSNKVTEKGKDVELRCDPISGHTALYWYRQSLGQGLEFLIYFQGNSAPDKSGLPSDRFSAERTGGSVSTLTIQRTQQEDSAVYLCASSPGTGDGNQPQHFGDGTRLSIL.

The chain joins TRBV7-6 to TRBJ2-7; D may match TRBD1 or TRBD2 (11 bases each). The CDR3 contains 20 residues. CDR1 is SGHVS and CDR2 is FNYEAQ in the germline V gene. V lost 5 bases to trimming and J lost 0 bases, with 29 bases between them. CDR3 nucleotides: TGTGCCAGCAGCCCGGGACAGGGGGAAGGGACTAGCGGCCGCTCCTACGAGCAGTACTTC. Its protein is CASSPGQGEGTSGRSYEQYF.

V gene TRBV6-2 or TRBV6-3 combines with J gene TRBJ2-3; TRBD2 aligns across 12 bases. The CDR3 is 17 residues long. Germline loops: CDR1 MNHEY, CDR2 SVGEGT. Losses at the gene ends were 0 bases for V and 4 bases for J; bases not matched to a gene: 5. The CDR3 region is CASSYSASGGAPDTQYF. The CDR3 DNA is TGTGCCAGCAGTTACTCCGCTAGCGGGGGGGCTCCAGATACGCAGTATTTT.

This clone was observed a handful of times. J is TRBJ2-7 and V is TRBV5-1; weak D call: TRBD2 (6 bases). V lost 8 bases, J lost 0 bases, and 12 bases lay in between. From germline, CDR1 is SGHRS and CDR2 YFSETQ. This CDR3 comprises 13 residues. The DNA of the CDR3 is TGCGCCAGTGGATTGGGGGGCTCCTACGAGCAGTACTTC. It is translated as CASGLGGSYEQYF.

CDR3 region: CASSRQGVSGNTIYF. Written as DNA, the CDR3 is TGTGCCAGCAGTCGACAGGGAGTCTCTGGAAACACCATATATTTT. The J gene is TRBJ1-3, the V gene TRBV6-5; 7 bases map to TRBD1. J gave up 0 bases and V 5 bases, and 4 bases lay outside the gene matches. Germline V gene lookup returns CDR1 MNHEY and CDR2 SVGAGI. The CDR3 runs to 15 residues.

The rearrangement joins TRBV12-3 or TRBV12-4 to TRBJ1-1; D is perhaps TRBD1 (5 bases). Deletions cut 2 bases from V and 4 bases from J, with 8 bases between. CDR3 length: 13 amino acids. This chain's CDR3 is CASSLSGGTEAFF. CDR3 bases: TGTGCCAGCAGTTTATCGGGGGGCACTGAAGCTTTCTTT.

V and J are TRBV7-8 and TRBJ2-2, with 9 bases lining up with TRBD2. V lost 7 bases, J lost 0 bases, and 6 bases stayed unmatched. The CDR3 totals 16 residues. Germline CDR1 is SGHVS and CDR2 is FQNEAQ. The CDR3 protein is CASKKSGGSNTGELFF. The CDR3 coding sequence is TGTGCCAGCAAAAAGAGCGGGGGGTCGAACACCGGGGAGCTGTTTTTT.

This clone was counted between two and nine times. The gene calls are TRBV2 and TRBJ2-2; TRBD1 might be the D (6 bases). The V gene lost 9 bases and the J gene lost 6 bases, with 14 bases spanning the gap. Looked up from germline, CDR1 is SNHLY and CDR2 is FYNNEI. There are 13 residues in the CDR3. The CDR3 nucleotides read TGTGCCAGGGCGACAGGACCCCCCGGGGAGCTGTTTTTT. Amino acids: CARATGPPGELFF.

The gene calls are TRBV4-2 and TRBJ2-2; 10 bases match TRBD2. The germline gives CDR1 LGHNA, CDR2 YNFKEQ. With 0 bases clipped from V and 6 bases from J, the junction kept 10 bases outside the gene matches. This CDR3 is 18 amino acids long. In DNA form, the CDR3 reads TGTGCCAGCAGCCAAGAACCCAGCGGGGGGGCAGTGGCCGGGGAGCTGTTTTTT. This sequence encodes CASSQEPSGGAVAGELFF.

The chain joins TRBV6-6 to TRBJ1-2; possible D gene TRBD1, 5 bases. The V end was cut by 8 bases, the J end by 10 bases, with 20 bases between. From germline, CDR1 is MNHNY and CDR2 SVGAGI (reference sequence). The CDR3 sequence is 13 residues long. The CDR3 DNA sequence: TGTGCCAGCGAGACCGACAGCACGCCGATCTACACCTTC. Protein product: CASETDSTPIYTF.

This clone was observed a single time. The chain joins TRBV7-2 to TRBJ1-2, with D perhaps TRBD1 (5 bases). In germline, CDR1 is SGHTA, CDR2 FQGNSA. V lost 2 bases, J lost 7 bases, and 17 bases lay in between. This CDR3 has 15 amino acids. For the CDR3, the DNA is TGTGCCAGCAGCTTAACGAGGAGCACAGGTAGTGGCTACACCTTC. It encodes CASSLTRSTGSGYTF.

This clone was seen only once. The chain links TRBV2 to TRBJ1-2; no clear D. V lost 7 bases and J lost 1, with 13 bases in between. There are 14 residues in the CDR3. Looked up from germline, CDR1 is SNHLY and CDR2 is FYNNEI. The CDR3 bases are TGTGCCAGCACCTTGGACGGGGTTAACTATGGCTACACCTTC. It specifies CASTLDGVNYGYTF. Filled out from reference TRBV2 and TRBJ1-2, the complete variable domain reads EPEVTQTPSHQVTQMGQEVILRCVPISNHLYFYWYRQILGQKVEFLVSFYNNEISEKSEIFDDQFSVERPDGSNFTLKIRSTKLEDSAMYFCASTLDGVNYGYTFGSGTRLTVV.